The 27 T cell receptor beta chains given below trace back to one sample, sequenced in a study of response to subunit inactivated influenza vaccine. TCRdb analysed the RT-PCR reads with MiXCR anew, one entry per CDR3 protein. The data contain almost 250,000 distinct CDR3 sequences, 9.5% to 15% of them singletons. The sequences come from non-naive T cells sorted from PBMCs, collected 14 days before vaccination. Receptor source: a man aged 50-59 years who received an inactivated influenza vaccine.

The chain recombines TRBV19 with TRBJ1-6, with D unresolved. The CDR3 runs 14 residues. From germline, CDR1 is LNHDA and CDR2 SQIVND (reference sequence). V lost 8 bases, J lost 4 bases, and 12 bases lay in between. The CDR3 bases are TGTGCCAGTCGGCAGAAGATGTATAATTCACCCCTCCACTTT. It specifies CASRQKMYNSPLHF.

This clonotype was observed a handful of times. The chain combines TRBV18 with TRBJ2-5, with TRBD2 matching 8 bases. Germline V gives CDR1 KGHSH, CDR2 LQKENI. V gave up 2 bases and J gave up 1 base; unmatched junction bases: 3. CDR3 length: 15 residues. The CDR3 bases are TGTGCCAGCTCACCAAAGCGGGGGACCCAAGAGACCCAGTACTTC. This translates into CASSPKRGTQETQYF.

This clonotype was counted only a few times. V is TRBV13 and J is TRBJ1-1, with a weak D call TRBD1 (5 bases). The CDR3 consists of 14 residues. V gave up 4 bases and J gave up 0 bases, with 9 bases separating them. From germline, CDR1 is PRHDT and CDR2 FYEKMQ (reference sequence). CDR3 in amino acids: CASSYGTVNTEAFF. The CDR3 DNA follows: TGTGCCAGCAGCTACGGGACCGTGAACACTGAAGCTTTCTTT.

Many counts were recorded for this clonotype. This chain joins TRBV7-2 and TRBJ2-5, with 7 bases matching TRBD2. Germline CDR1 is SGHTA and CDR2 is FQGNSA. Trimming took 5 bases from V and 5 from J; bases not matched to a gene: 14. The CDR3 spans 16 residues. The CDR3 DNA reads as TGTGCCAGCAGCCGTTCCCGGACTAGTATCATTGAGACCCAGTACTTC. It is translated as CASSRSRTSIIETQYF. Together with reference TRBV7-2 and TRBJ2-5, the CDR3 gives the full variable domain: GAGVSQSPSNKVTEKGKDVELRCDPISGHTALYWYRQSLGQGLEFLIYFQGNSAPDKSGLPSDRFSAERTGGSVSTLTIQRTQQEDSAVYLCASSRSRTSIIETQYFGPGTRLLVL.

This clonotype has at least ten counts. The chain combines TRBV20-1 with TRBJ2-7; perhaps TRBD2 as D (6 bases). The CDR3 runs to 17 residues. The germline CDR1 and CDR2 sequences are DFQATT and SNEGSKA (reference sequence). V lost 2 bases and J 2 bases, leaving 22 bases between the germline ends. The chain's CDR3 is CSARIAYAGRNPYEQYF. The DNA of the CDR3 is TGCAGTGCTAGAATCGCGTATGCAGGGAGGAATCCCTACGAGCAGTACTTC.

This clonotype was detected once. A read error may be the cause here, since a much bigger clone is one base away. Since the CDR3 does not end with the conserved phenylalanine or tryptophan, this likely comes from a read error. V and J are TRBV2 and TRBJ2-5; 9 positions match TRBD2. The CDR3 covers 15 residues. V lost 2 bases to trimming and J lost 5 bases; unmatched junction nucleotides: 6. The germline V gene encodes CDR1 SNHLY and CDR2 FYNNEI. The CDR3 protein is CASSESSGEWETQYL. The CDR3 bases are TGTGCCAGCAGTGAATCTAGCGGGGAGTGGGAGACCCAGTACTTA.

This clonotype was counted only a few times. The chain carries TRBV7-9 and TRBJ2-5; no definite D call. The ends were cut back, 4 bases at V and 1 base at J, with 7 bases in the middle. The V gene's germline CDR1 is SEHNR and CDR2 FQNEAQ (reference sequence). The CDR3 is 13 residues long. This chain's CDR3 is CASSSAGQETQYF. CDR3 in DNA: TGTGCCAGCAGCTCCGCCGGCCAAGAGACCCAGTACTTC.

DNA of the CDR3: TGTGCCAGCAGTTGGTCTGTGGGGGTGGAGCTGTTTTTT. It is translated as CASSWSVGVELFF. The chain links TRBV12-3 or TRBV12-4 to TRBJ2-2; D possibly uses TRBD1 or TRBD2 (5 bases each). The CDR3 covers 13 residues. The V end lost 4 bases, the J end lost 10 bases, and 13 bases lay between the germline ends.

This clonotype has at least ten counts. This sequence joins TRBV20-1 and TRBJ2-1, with D perhaps being TRBD1 or TRBD2 (6 bases each). V shed 1 base and J shed 7 bases, with 11 bases lying between them. Germline CDR1 reads DFQATT; CDR2 reads SNEGSKA (reference sequence). The CDR3 sequence is 13 residues long. The CDR3 sequence is CSARGGAGNEQFF. In DNA, the CDR3 is TGCAGTGCTAGAGGGGGGGCGGGTAATGAGCAGTTCTTC.

This clonotype was seen repeatedly, ten times or more. CDR3 in amino acids: CASSPGTRKAFF. CDR3 DNA: TGCGCCAGCAGCCCTGGGACTCGAAAAGCTTTCTTT. This chain connects TRBV5-1 to TRBJ1-1; possible D gene TRBD1, 5 bases. Germline V gene lookup returns CDR1 SGHRS and CDR2 YFSETQ. V was clipped by 4 bases and J by 9 bases, with 13 bases between them. CDR3 size: 12 residues.

The gene calls are TRBV21-1 and TRBJ2-5; the table's TRBD2 call for D was not verified on the DNA. TRBV21-1 is a pseudogene locus. The CDR3 has 17 residues. In DNA form, the CDR3 reads TGTGCCAGCAGCAAAAATTGGAGTGGGACTAGCATCGGGACCCAGTACTTC. This codes for CASSKNWSGTSIGTQYF.

The table lists this clonotype with many counts. The rearrangement links TRBV20-1 to TRBJ2-1, with TRBD2 matching 13 bases. Per the germline V gene, CDR1 is DFQATT and CDR2 is SNEGSKA (reference sequence). The CDR3 is 14 residues long. The V and J ends lost 1 base and 8 bases, in that order; junction bases with no gene match: 2. The CDR3 DNA follows: TGCAGTGCTAGAGGACTAGCGGGAGGCGATGAGCAGTTCTTC. Amino acids: CSARGLAGGDEQFF.

The chain couples TRBV5-1 to TRBJ2-1; TRBD2 matches at 12 bases. Germline CDR1 SGHRS, CDR2 YFSETQ. V lost 0 bases to trimming and J lost 7 bases; unmatched junction nucleotides: 11. CDR3 size: 18 residues. The CDR3 loop reads CASSLATLLAGGLNEQFF. The CDR3 DNA reads TGCGCCAGCAGCTTGGCCACGCTTCTAGCGGGGGGGTTGAATGAGCAGTTCTTC.

This clonotype was seen a single time. CDR3 loop: CSALFLAETGELFF. CDR3 nucleotides: TGCAGTGCTCTGTTTCTAGCGGAGACCGGGGAGCTGTTTTTT. The V call is TRBV20-1, the J call TRBJ2-2, with 7 bases matching TRBD2. The CDR3 has 14 residues. The ends lost 5 bases at V and 5 bases at J; junction bases unmatched: 8. Germline CDR1 and CDR2: DFQATT and SNEGSKA (reference sequence).

The chain joins TRBV5-1 to TRBJ2-1; D is unresolved. This CDR3 contains 17 residues. Looked up from germline, CDR1 is SGHRS and CDR2 is YFSETQ. Trimming cost V 2 bases and J 4 bases, with 19 bases left between them. The CDR3 loop reads CASSFGTTGVNYNEQFF. In DNA form, the CDR3 reads TGCGCCAGCAGCTTTGGAACGACGGGCGTTAATTACAATGAGCAGTTCTTC.

The V call is TRBV5-6, the J call TRBJ2-5, with D possibly being TRBD2 (6 bases). The CDR3 is made up of 16 amino acids. Trimming shortened V by 4 bases and J by 9 bases, and 25 bases separated the two germline ends. Germline V gives CDR1 SGHDT, CDR2 YYEEEE. This chain's CDR3 is CASSPGTRRQLESQYF. The CDR3 DNA sequence: TGTGCCAGCAGCCCAGGGACTCGCCGACAGCTCGAGTCCCAGTACTTC.

There are many counts of this clonotype. The chain combines TRBV6-1 with TRBJ1-1; tentative D call: TRBD1 (5 bases). The V gene lost 6 bases and the J gene lost 10 bases, with 18 bases spanning the gap. Germline V gives CDR1 MNHNS, CDR2 SASEGT. CDR3 length equals 13 residues. The CDR3 loop reads CASRTSQGGGAFF. Written as DNA, the CDR3 is TGTGCCAGCAGAACCTCCCAGGGTGGGGGAGCTTTCTTT.

This clonotype turned up a few times. The rearrangement uses TRBV6-1 and TRBJ1-4, with a weak D call TRBD1 (6 bases). Germline lookup yields CDR1 MNHNS and CDR2 SASEGT. V was cut by 3 bases and J by 8 bases, with 10 bases left in between. The CDR3 has 13 amino acids. The CDR3 loop is CASSDLGTEKLFF. CDR3 DNA sequence: TGTGCCAGCAGTGACCTCGGGACAGAAAAACTGTTTTTT.

This clonotype has a handful of counts. The rearrangement uses TRBV5-1 and TRBJ2-7; D gene ambiguous. Germline V gene sequence: CDR1 SGHRS, CDR2 YFSETQ. V lost 0 bases and J 0 bases, leaving 10 bases between the germline ends. The CDR3 is made up of 15 amino acids. The CDR3 coding sequence is TGCGCCAGCAGCTTGGAGTCAGCCAGCTCCTACGAGCAGTACTTC. Translating gives CASSLESASSYEQYF.

The chain combines TRBV12-3 or TRBV12-4 with TRBJ2-1, with 10 bases identical to TRBD2. The CDR3 extends over 15 amino acids. The V and J ends lost 1 base and 7 bases, in that order; junction bases with no gene match: 4. The CDR3 DNA reads TGTGCCAGCAGTTTAGGAGCGGGAGGGGTGAATGAGCAGTTCTTC. Protein: CASSLGAGGVNEQFF.

The chain recombines TRBV11-3 with TRBJ1-1; D remains ambiguous. Germline lookup yields CDR1 SGHNT and CDR2 YENEEA. Trimming cost V 5 bases and J 3 bases, with 13 bases left between them. CDR3 size: 14 residues. The CDR3 reads CASSLNGPDTEAFF. The DNA of the CDR3 is TGTGCCAGCAGCCTAAACGGGCCCGACACTGAAGCTTTCTTT.

The J gene is TRBJ2-1, the V gene TRBV20-1; 8 bases agree with TRBD2. Germline CDR1 reads DFQATT; CDR2 reads SNEGSKA (reference sequence). CDR3 length: 14 residues. The ends lost 6 bases at V and 6 bases at J; junction bases unmatched: 10. The DNA for the CDR3 is TGCAGTGCCACCCCCAGCGGGGGTGTCAATGAGCAGTTCTTC. This encodes CSATPSGGVNEQFF.

The chain has TRBV30 and TRBJ1-5, with TRBD1 matching over 10 bases. The trim removed 2 bases at V and 6 bases at J, leaving 7 bases unmatched. This CDR3 spans 15 amino acids. Germline assignment: CDR1 GTSNPN and CDR2 SVGIG (reference sequence). The CDR3 DNA sequence: TGTGCCTGGAGTCCGGGACAGGGGAGATTTCAGCCCCAGCATTTT. It encodes CAWSPGQGRFQPQHF.

Ten or more counts support this clonotype. V gene TRBV4-1 combines with J gene TRBJ1-4, with D hard to call. Germline CDR1 MGHRA, CDR2 YSYEKL. This CDR3 contains 14 residues. Trimming stripped 1 base from V and 5 bases from J, with 8 bases between. CDR3 nucleotides: TGCGCCAGCAGCCAAGGACCTTCAAATGAAAAACTGTTTTTT. Translated, it gives CASSQGPSNEKLFF.

Worth noting for this clonotype: This sequence may be a read error, since a much larger clone differs from it by one base. The gene calls are TRBV3-1 and TRBJ2-5; D call uncertain. The V gene's germline CDR1 is LGHDT and CDR2 YNNKEL (reference sequence). This CDR3 has 13 residues. The CDR3 coding sequence is TGTGCCAGCGGTAACAGTTTACAAGAGACCCAGTGCTTC. It is translated as CASGNSLQETQCF.

The V gene is TRBV7-2, the J gene TRBJ2-2; the match to TRBD1 covers 9 bases. CDR1 is SGHTA and CDR2 is FQGNSA in the germline V gene. Unmatched junction bases numbered 5, after V lost 5 bases and J lost 1 base. The CDR3 runs 16 residues. CDR3 in amino acids: CASSARQGGNTGELFF. The DNA of the CDR3 is TGTGCCAGCAGCGCACGACAGGGGGGGAACACCGGGGAGCTGTTTTTT.

This clonotype appeared many times. This chain links TRBV9 with TRBJ1-2; no firm D call. Germline CDR1 SGDLS, CDR2 YYNGEE. Trimming pared 0 bases from V and 4 bases from J, leaving 13 bases between. The CDR3 totals 15 residues. CDR3 nucleotides: TGTGCCAGCAGCGTAGACCCGGGAATGAGCTATGGCTACACCTTC. Translating it yields CASSVDPGMSYGYTF.